This paragraph covers one T cell receptor (beta chain) sequence. The sample holds a few counts of this clone. Its antigen target is currently unknown. No much larger clonotype is one base removed from it; base qualities were not supplied. The data derive from a study of shared clonotypes between healthy human individuals (dated by TCRdb to about 2020). Looking at the study overall: The cohort comprised two women and a few men aged 18 to 49 years. Per donor, three plates each were used for CD4 naive and CD4 memory, two for CD8 naive, and one for CD8 memory. Each donor's leukapheresis produced roughly between roughly 0.85 and 9 billion PBMCs. To increase sequencing depth and limit assay-specific biases, TCR repertoire library preparation and sequencing were carried out by different laboratories using diverse techniques. To estimate repertoire size and how much clonotypes are shared between individuals, the study performed deep sequencing of blood TCR repertoires from a few healthy adults.

For the CD8 naive samples, CD45RO-negative cells were positively selected for CCR7, yielding a CD45RA+CCR7+ population from which TemRA cells were excluded. The donors were healthy, HIV-negative adults who had no recently reported acute infections or vaccinations. All donors were Caucasian adults living in Nashville, Tennessee, USA. Blood was obtained by leukapheresis, after which PBMCs were separated by Ficoll-Histopaque density gradient centrifugation and cryopreserved in liquid nitrogen vapor phase. Purity and quantity of every magnetically sorted T cell population were checked by analytical flow cytometry. Genomic DNA was isolated from each sorted fraction and quantified by UV absorbance on a Nanodrop 2000c. The research as a whole found: Sharing across a few donors was observed for roughly 5.4% of naive CD4, less than 4% of naive CD8, roughly 2.3% of memory CD4, and around 0.4% of memory CD8 clonotypes. Pairwise subsampling indicated that sequencing depth was expected to affect the degree of clonotype sharing among donors. The small number of donors limited the genetic and exposure-history diversity represented. Compared with non-shared clonotypes, the clonotypes found in all four sorted-subset donors had higher generation probabilities. Only blood was sampled, and tissue TCR repertoires likely differ from those in blood. Estimated clonotype richness was generally larger for naive than for memory subsets. Even with the large sequencing depth, rarefaction of the sorted-subset datasets indicated that sequencing was incomplete.

The germline V gene supplies CDR1 SGHDT and CDR2 YYEEEE. The trim is 0 bases for V and 6 bases for J, with a gap of 15 bases between the germline ends. The CDR3 measures 15 amino acids from cysteine to phenylalanine. Just the 45-base CDR3 DNA is kept, in frame starting at base 1. Using the deep immunoSEQ assay, multiplex PCR amplified TCR CDR3 regions from genomic DNA. Extracted genomic DNA from each cell subset was spread evenly across all wells of several immunoSEQ 96-well plates, with each plate serving as a replicate. For sorted subsets, roughly 0.2 ug genomic DNA, equal to 30,000 or so T cell genomes, was loaded into each replicate PCR. Purified libraries were measured with a Qubit 3.0 fluorometer, size-checked on a Bioanalyzer 2100, and measured again with the KAPA Library Quantification kit. A separate single-read 150-cycle Illumina NextSeq 550 flow cell was used to sequence each immunoSEQ 96-well plate. The study's processing was this. The immunoSEQ output contained only junctional sequences without quality scores, so filtering could not match that applied to full-length reads. To assign V/J genes and CDR3, sequences were annotated against IMGT germline references using PyIR, a Python wrapper for IgBLAST v1.9. Reads were filtered out if the reads had weak V/J assignments (E-value above 1e-6), no CDR3, stop codons, out-of-frame junctions, or ambiguous translated residues. V3J clonotypes were defined as sequences sharing the same inferred V gene, J gene, and CDR3 amino acid sequence. To compute the percentage overlap between repertoires, the number of shared unique clonotypes was divided by the size of the smaller repertoire. Three approaches were used to assess repertoire richness: RTK rarefaction, the Chao1 estimator, and Recon v2.1 estimates of unobserved clonotypes. OLGA was used to compute generation probabilities for all TCRbeta clonotypes that the gDNA method yielded from a handful of donors. TCRdb obtained this table from immuneACCESS and retained in-frame rearrangements with V and J assigned. These tables miss some clones; where compared with another copy, unresolved V genes account for less than half of the shortfall, and the remainder is unexplained. That table gives V, J and clone size, and the DNA gave D and trimming. The sample table shows millions of clones, and about 95% are seen once. The ten largest account for 0.9% to 1.3% of the sample.

This sequence originates from a young man in good health. The chain is encoded by TRBV5-6 joined to TRBJ1-1, with the identity of the D gene unclear. Sequencing input: naive CD8+ T cells sorted from blood. This sample's cell subset or site label indicates: CD45RA+CCR7+. The CDR3 is CASSLALSGGAEAFF. The DNA sequence is TGTGCCAGCAGCTTGGCGCTCAGCGGAGGCGCTGAAGCTTTCTTT.